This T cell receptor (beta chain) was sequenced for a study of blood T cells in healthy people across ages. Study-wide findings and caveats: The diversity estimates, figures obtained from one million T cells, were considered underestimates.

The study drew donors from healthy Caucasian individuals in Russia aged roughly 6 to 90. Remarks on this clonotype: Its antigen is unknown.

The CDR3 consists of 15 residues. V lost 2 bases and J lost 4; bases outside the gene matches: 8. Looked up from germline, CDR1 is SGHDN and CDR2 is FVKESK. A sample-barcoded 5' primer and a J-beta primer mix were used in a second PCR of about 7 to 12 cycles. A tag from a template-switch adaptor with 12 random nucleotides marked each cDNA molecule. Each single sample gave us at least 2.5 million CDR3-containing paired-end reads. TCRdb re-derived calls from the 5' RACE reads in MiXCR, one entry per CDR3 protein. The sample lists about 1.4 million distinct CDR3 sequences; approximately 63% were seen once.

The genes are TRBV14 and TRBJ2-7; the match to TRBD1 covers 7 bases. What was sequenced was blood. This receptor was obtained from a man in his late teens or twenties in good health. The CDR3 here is CASSQKTGTAYEQYF. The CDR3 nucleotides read TGTGCCAGCAGCCAAAAAACCGGGACAGCATACGAGCAGTACTTC.